These 14 T cell receptor beta chains share one sample of origin, sequenced in a study of blood T cells in healthy people across ages. Then a second PCR, running about 7 to 11 cycles, was carried out with a sample-barcoded 5' primer and a J-beta primer mix. TCRdb called the 5' RACE reads again in MiXCR, with one record for every CDR3 protein. The table shows approximately 1.5 million distinct CDR3 sequences, with roughly 43% occurring only once. Sequencing was carried out using blood. These receptors all come from a woman aged 18-29 years in good health.

The rearrangement joins TRBV2 to TRBJ2-5; D unclear. CDR1 is SNHLY and CDR2 is FYNNEI in the germline V gene. The CDR3 is 15 residues long. Trimming stripped 5 bases from V and 2 bases from J, with 15 bases between. CDR3 residues: CASSNQRNKQETQYF. The DNA for the CDR3 is TGTGCCAGCAGTAACCAGCGAAACAAACAAGAGACCCAGTACTTC.

This clonotype was recorded many times. The CDR3 is CSARGTSGSYNEQFF. The DNA for the CDR3 is TGCAGTGCTAGAGGGACTAGCGGGAGTTACAATGAGCAGTTCTTC. This chain uses TRBV20-1 with TRBJ2-1, with 13 bases lining up with TRBD2. The CDR3 is 15 amino acids. The V gene end was trimmed by 1 base and the J gene end by 4 bases; junction bases not matched to a gene: 1. Per germline, CDR1 DFQATT and CDR2 SNEGSKA (reference sequence).

This clonotype was found a few times. The chain uses TRBV27 and TRBJ2-1; 11 bases are a match to TRBD2. V lost 0 bases to trimming and J lost 3 bases; unmatched junction nucleotides: 1. The CDR3 consists of 16 residues. CDR1 is MNHEY and CDR2 is SMNVEV in the germline V gene (reference sequence). CDR3 in amino acids: CASSLSTSGGYNEQFF. The CDR3 coding sequence is TGTGCCAGCAGTTTATCCACTAGCGGGGGCTACAATGAGCAGTTCTTC.

J is TRBJ2-7 and V is TRBV29-1; D is unclear. The germline V gene has CDR1 SQVTM and CDR2 ANQGSEA. Trimming took 6 bases from V and 1 from J, leaving 13 bases between them. The CDR3 is 13 amino acids. The CDR3, as DNA: TGCAGCGTCCTTGCTATCGAATCCTACGAGCAGTACTTC. This sequence encodes CSVLAIESYEQYF.

This clonotype has a handful of counts. This chain links TRBV6-1 with TRBJ1-5; no definite D call. Germline values: CDR1 MNHNS, CDR2 SASEGT. This CDR3 comprises 14 residues. V was pared by 2 bases and J by 3 bases, with 8 bases between. This CDR3 reads CASSEQVANQPQHF. CDR3 bases: TGTGCCAGCAGTGAACAGGTCGCCAATCAGCCCCAGCATTTT.

This clonotype showed up just a few times. The chain's CDR3 is CASGSTQYNEQFF. The DNA for the CDR3 is TGTGCTAGTGGCTCTACTCAGTACAATGAGCAGTTCTTC. The chain links TRBV12-5 to TRBJ2-1; D remains unclear. V was pared by 6 bases and J by 4 bases, with 10 bases between. CDR1 is LGHNT, CDR2 FRNRAP, per germline. This CDR3 comprises 13 residues.

V is TRBV7-9 and J is TRBJ1-1; TRBD1 agrees at 8 bases. Losses at the gene ends were 4 bases for V and 7 bases for J; bases not matched to a gene: 8. From germline, CDR1 is SEHNR and CDR2 FQNEAQ (reference sequence). This CDR3 spans 14 amino acids. CDR3 in amino acids: CASSSSDRGNEAFF. The CDR3 region has the DNA TGTGCCAGCAGCTCGAGTGACAGGGGCAATGAAGCTTTCTTT.

V is TRBV12-3 or TRBV12-4 and J is TRBJ2-1, with no clear D. CDR3 length: 15 amino acids. Between the trimmed V and J ends, which lost 7 bases and 5 bases, there was a span of 18 bases. Here the CDR3 DNA reads TGTGCCAGCACCAAGGGCCCTTTAAAGGACAATGAGCAGTTCTTC. Its translation: CASTKGPLKDNEQFF.

This sequence joins TRBV7-9 and TRBJ1-1; unclear D gene. The germline V gene encodes CDR1 SEHNR and CDR2 FQNEAQ (reference sequence). Deletions cut 1 base from V and 1 base from J, with 10 bases between. This CDR3 has 15 amino acids. In DNA, the CDR3 is TGTGCCAGCAGCTTAGTATCGGGTCGGAACACTGAAGCTTTCTTT. Translating gives CASSLVSGRNTEAFF.

The chain links TRBV12-3 or TRBV12-4 to TRBJ1-5; D possibly corresponds to TRBD1 (6 bases). This CDR3 region has 18 residues. Trimming took 5 bases from V and 0 from J, leaving 20 bases between them. The CDR3 DNA reads as TGTGCCAGCAGTCTCAATATGGGGACACCCGATAGCAATCAGCCCCAGCATTTT. It translates to CASSLNMGTPDSNQPQHF.

This clonotype has just a few counts. The chain links TRBV7-2 to TRBJ1-2; D is possibly TRBD1 (5 bases). The CDR3 has 14 residues. V was pared by 5 bases and J by 7 bases, with 17 bases between. Germline CDR1 is SGHTA and CDR2 is FQGNSA. The CDR3 nucleotides are TGTGCCAGCAGCATAGGGACGGGGGAATTTGGCTACACCTTC. Translation gives CASSIGTGEFGYTF.

To note about this clonotype: A much larger clone differs by one base, so this may be a read error. The V and J genes are TRBV4-2 and TRBJ2-7; 8 bases are a match to TRBD2. CDR1 LGHNA and CDR2 YNFKEQ come from the germline V gene. The CDR3 contains 15 residues. The CDR3 DNA is TGTGCCTGCAGCCAAGGGGAGCGGGAGACAGACGAGCAGTACTTC. It yields the protein CACSQGERETDEQYF.

This clonotype showed up just once. The germline gene is not matched at one end of the junction; a read error may be the cause. The rearrangement joins TRBV4-1 to TRBJ2-1, with unresolved D. The CDR3 has 14 amino acids. Germline V gene lookup returns CDR1 MGHRA and CDR2 YSYEKL. CDR3 sequence (DNA): TGCGCCAGCAGCCAAGATAGGTTATACAATGAGCGGTTCTTC. Translation gives CASSQDRLYNERFF.

In its sample, this clonotype was seen a few times. The genes are TRBV20-1 and TRBJ1-2; TRBD1 is a possible D gene (6 bases). The germline V gene has CDR1 DFQATT and CDR2 SNEGSKA (reference sequence). CDR3 length equals 12 residues. V was trimmed by 4 bases and J by 2 bases, leaving 8 bases between them. CDR3: CSAKGGNYGYTF. The DNA for the CDR3 is TGCAGTGCTAAGGGGGGGAACTATGGCTACACCTTC.